The 32 T cell receptor beta chains reported below all come from one sample, sequenced in a study of cytotoxic CD8 clonotypes in ibrutinib-treated CLL. Profiled with immunoSEQ multiplex PCR; TCRdb holds only in-frame clones, not every one. The sample consists of about 28,000 clones, around 57% of them appearing once. The sample was PBMCs, taken before ibrutinib treatment. The source of these receptors is a human donor with chronic lymphocytic leukemia.

This sequence joins TRBV5-1 and TRBJ2-5; TRBD1 might be the D (7 bases). Trimming cost V 0 bases and J 5 bases, with 11 bases left between them. The V gene's germline CDR1 is SGHRS and CDR2 YFSETQ. This CDR3 is built from 14 residues. CDR3 DNA sequence: TGCGCCAGCAGCTTGGCACAGGGGAGGGAGACCCAGTACTTC. Protein sequence: CASSLAQGRETQYF.

V and J are TRBV5-1 and TRBJ2-3; 13 bases are a match to TRBD2. Losses at the gene ends were 0 bases for V and 4 bases for J; bases not matched to a gene: 8. Germline V gives CDR1 SGHRS, CDR2 YFSETQ. The CDR3 runs to 18 residues. CDR3 loop: CASSLGLAGGSQSDTQYF. The DNA of the CDR3 is TGCGCCAGCAGCTTGGGACTAGCGGGGGGCAGCCAATCAGATACGCAGTATTTT.

Concerning this clone: The junction differs from germline at one of its ends, possibly a read error. The rearrangement uses TRBV11-2 and TRBJ1-3; 9 positions match TRBD1. The CDR3 spans 16 residues. The germline gives CDR1 SGHAT, CDR2 FQNNGV. In nucleotides, the CDR3 is TGTGCCAGCAGCTCACCGGGACAGGGTTTAGGAAGCACCATATATTTT. Residues: CASSSPGQGLGSTIYF.

The sample holds a few counts of this clone. V usage is TRBV28 and J usage is TRBJ1-1; 7 bases match TRBD1. The ends lost 4 bases at V and 1 base at J; junction bases unmatched: 6. From germline, CDR1 is MDHEN and CDR2 SYDVKM. This CDR3 comprises 15 residues. This CDR3 is CASSSSGTANTEAFF. The CDR3 nucleotides read TGTGCCAGCAGTTCCTCCGGGACAGCGAACACTGAAGCTTTCTTT.

The gene calls are TRBV18 and TRBJ1-2; D perhaps matches TRBD1 (5 bases). The CDR3 contains 12 residues. The V gene lost 6 bases and the J gene lost 7 bases, with 12 bases spanning the gap. Germline values: CDR1 KGHSH, CDR2 LQKENI. In nucleotides, the CDR3 is TGTGCCAGCTCCCCCAGGGTGAGTGGCTACACCTTC. This gives the protein CASSPRVSGYTF.

The chain employs TRBV5-1 and TRBJ2-1; 10 bases agree with TRBD2. Trimming at V came to 4 bases and at J to 5 bases, leaving 6 bases not matched to a gene. Germline CDR1 is SGHRS and CDR2 is YFSETQ. The CDR3 covers 15 residues. The CDR3 is CASSPLAGYNNEQFF. CDR3 DNA sequence: TGCGCCAGCAGCCCACTAGCGGGATACAACAATGAGCAGTTCTTC. The full variable domain, in which reference TRBV5-1 and TRBJ2-1 provide the parts outside the CDR3, is KAGVTQTPRYLIKTRGQQVTLSCSPISGHRSVSWYQQTPGQGLQFLFEYFSETQRNKGNFPGRFSGRQFSNSRSEMNVSTLELGDSALYLCASSPLAGYNNEQFFGPGTRLTVL.

This chain connects TRBV28 to TRBJ2-7, with TRBD1 as a possible D gene (5 bases). From germline, CDR1 is MDHEN and CDR2 SYDVKM. The V end lost 1 base, the J end lost 2 bases, and 9 bases lay between the germline ends. CDR3 length: 14 amino acids. The CDR3 region has the DNA TGTGCCAGCAGTTTATTCGGACAAACCTACGAGCAGTACTTC. It translates to CASSLFGQTYEQYF.

The genes are TRBV7-6 and TRBJ1-1; D remains unclear. The germline V gene has CDR1 SGHVS and CDR2 FNYEAQ. There are 13 residues in the CDR3. Trimming removed 4 bases at V and 10 bases at J, with 16 bases between. In nucleotides, the CDR3 is TGTGCCAGCAGCTCCCAGGTGGAGGTTGCAGCTTTCTTT. Its translation is CASSSQVEVAAFF. The full variable domain, with the rest looked up from reference TRBV7-6 and TRBJ1-1, is GAGVSQSPRYKVTKRGQDVALRCDPISGHVSLYWYRQALGQGPEFLTYFNYEAQQDKSGLPNDRFSAERPEGSISTLTIQRTEQRDSAMYRCASSSQVEVAAFFGQGTRLTVV.

This clone came up once. The gene calls are TRBV9 and TRBJ2-3, with D hard to call. Trimming removed 0 bases at V and 1 base at J, with 6 bases between. The CDR3 spans 14 residues. In germline, CDR1 is SGDLS, CDR2 YYNGEE. DNA of the CDR3: TGTGCCAGCAGCGTAGATCGAGGCACAGATACGCAGTATTTT. Encoded protein: CASSVDRGTDTQYF.

V usage is TRBV6-1 and J usage is TRBJ2-2, with D unresolved. Germline V gene lookup returns CDR1 MNHNS and CDR2 SASEGT. Trimming took off 2 bases at V and 0 bases at J, with 1 base between the two ends. This CDR3 has 13 amino acids. The CDR3 protein is CASSEPNTGELFF. The CDR3 DNA follows: TGTGCCAGCAGTGAACCGAACACCGGGGAGCTGTTTTTT.

This chain joins TRBV9 and TRBJ1-1; D remains ambiguous. The CDR3 sequence is 14 residues long. Trimming removed 3 bases at V and 4 bases at J, with 13 bases between. CDR1 SGDLS and CDR2 YYNGEE come from the germline V gene. The chain's CDR3 is CASSGGGGLTEAFF. In DNA, the CDR3 is TGTGCCAGCAGCGGCGGAGGAGGGCTCACTGAAGCTTTCTTT. The complete variable domain, with remaining parts taken from reference TRBV9 and TRBJ1-1, reads DSGVTQTPKHLITATGQRVTLRCSPRSGDLSVYWYQQSLDQGLQFLIQYYNGEERAKGNILERFSAQQFPDLHSELNLSSLELGDSALYFCASSGGGGLTEAFFGQGTRLTVV.

J is TRBJ1-1 and V is TRBV6-6, with 8 bases that match TRBD1. Germline CDR1 reads MNHNY; CDR2 reads SVGAGI (reference sequence). This CDR3 has 16 residues. The J segment lost 6 bases and the V segment lost 3 bases, leaving 12 bases of the junction unmatched. In DNA form, the CDR3 reads TGTGCCAGCAGTTATGTAGGGACAGGTCCTAGCGCTGAAGCTTTCTTT. Translating it yields CASSYVGTGPSAEAFF.

This clone was seen a handful of times. The chain joins TRBV6-6 to TRBJ1-5; the D is unclear. The germline V gene encodes CDR1 MNHNY and CDR2 SVGAGI (reference sequence). With 9 bases removed from V and 0 bases from J, the gap between germline ends came to 18 bases. The CDR3 is made up of 16 amino acids. The CDR3 bases are TGTGCCAGTCCCCTTCGGGGAGCTAATAGCAATCAGCCCCAGCATTTT. Translating it yields CASPLRGANSNQPQHF.

The J gene is TRBJ1-3, the V gene TRBV18; D unresolved. Per the germline V gene, CDR1 is KGHSH and CDR2 is LQKENI. V was shortened by 1 base and J by 3 bases, with 13 bases between the two germline ends. The CDR3 spans 16 residues. The CDR3 region has the DNA TGTGCCAGCTCACCACGAGACGTTTCTCGTGGAAACACCATATATTTT. Its translation is CASSPRDVSRGNTIYF. Filled out from reference TRBV18 and TRBJ1-3, the complete variable domain reads NAGVMQNPRHLVRRRGQEARLRCSPMKGHSHVYWYRQLPEEGLKFMVYLQKENIIDESGMPKERFSAEFPKEGPSILRIQQVVRGDSAAYFCASSPRDVSRGNTIYFGEGSWLTVV.

The CDR3 DNA reads TGTGCCAGCAGCGGGGTTACCGGGGAGCTGTTTTTT. Translated: CASSGVTGELFF. V and J are TRBV5-4 and TRBJ2-2, with unresolved D. CDR1 is SGHNT, CDR2 YYREEE, per germline (reference sequence). V lost 4 bases, J lost 5 bases, and 6 bases lay in between. The CDR3 is 12 residues long.

The CDR3 protein is CASSPTLGGTEKLFF. Written as DNA, the CDR3 is TGTGCCAGCAGCCCTACTCTCGGGGGTACTGAAAAACTGTTTTTT. J is TRBJ1-4 and V is TRBV9, with D possibly being TRBD1 (5 bases). Per germline, CDR1 SGDLS and CDR2 YYNGEE. The CDR3 sequence is 15 residues long. The V end lost 4 bases, the J end lost 7 bases, and 17 bases lay between the germline ends.

This clone was recorded a few times. The V gene is TRBV19, the J gene TRBJ2-5, with 9 bases that match TRBD1. V was pared by 5 bases and J by 5 bases, with 12 bases of the junction left unmatched. In germline, CDR1 is LNHDA, CDR2 SQIVND (reference sequence). CDR3 length: 16 amino acids. CDR3 protein: CASSPGQGFTGETQYF. The CDR3, as DNA: TGTGCCAGTAGTCCGGGACAGGGCTTTACGGGGGAGACCCAGTACTTC.

The J gene is TRBJ1-4, the V gene TRBV28; TRBD1 might be the D (5 bases). The CDR3 is 13 amino acids. Trimming removed 6 bases from V and 7 bases from J, with 12 bases in between. Germline V gene lookup returns CDR1 MDHEN and CDR2 SYDVKM. The CDR3 reads CASRVGGGEKLFF. CDR3 nucleotide sequence: TGTGCCAGCAGGGTGGGGGGAGGTGAAAAACTGTTTTTT. Together with reference TRBV28 and TRBJ1-4, the CDR3 gives the full variable domain: DVKVTQSSRYLVKRTGEKVFLECVQDMDHENMFWYRQDPGLGLRLIYFSYDVKMKEKGDIPEGYSVSREKKERFSLILESASTNQTSMYLCASRVGGGEKLFFGSGTQLSVL.

The chain joins TRBV2 to TRBJ1-1; D possibly corresponds to TRBD1 (6 bases). The CDR3 length is 13 residues. Trimming took 4 bases from V and 5 from J, leaving 11 bases between them. The germline V gene encodes CDR1 SNHLY and CDR2 FYNNEI. The chain's CDR3 is CASSVKGGTEAFF. CDR3 coding DNA: TGTGCCAGCAGTGTAAAGGGGGGGACTGAAGCTTTCTTT. Variable domain in full (rest from reference TRBV2 and TRBJ1-1): EPEVTQTPSHQVTQMGQEVILRCVPISNHLYFYWYRQILGQKVEFLVSFYNNEISEKSEIFDDQFSVERPDGSNFTLKIRSTKLEDSAMYFCASSVKGGTEAFFGQGTRLTVV.

The J gene is TRBJ1-2, the V gene TRBV21-1. TRBV21-1 is a known pseudogene. The CDR3 covers 13 residues. In nucleotides, the CDR3 is TGTGCCAGCAGCATCGGGACTCCTTATGGCTACACCTTC. Residues: CASSIGTPYGYTF.

V gene TRBV6-5 combines with J gene TRBJ1-2; the D gene is possibly TRBD1 (5 bases). The length of the CDR3 is 15 residues. The germline CDR1 and CDR2 sequences are MNHEY and SVGAGI. Trimming removed 2 bases from V and 4 bases from J, with 14 bases in between. The CDR3 loop reads CASSYTLAGGYGYTF. The CDR3, as DNA: TGTGCCAGCAGTTACACCCTTGCGGGGGGCTATGGCTACACCTTC.

The chain has TRBV2 and TRBJ1-4; D gene ambiguous. V was shortened by 6 bases and J by 8 bases, with 19 bases between the two germline ends. There are 15 residues in the CDR3. Germline values: CDR1 SNHLY, CDR2 FYNNEI. This chain's CDR3 is CASSVSRAREEKLFF. CDR3 in DNA: TGTGCCAGCAGCGTTTCCCGGGCCCGGGAGGAAAAACTGTTTTTT.

The chain links TRBV28 to TRBJ2-7; tentatively, D is TRBD2 (6 bases). The CDR3 is 13 residues long. V was cut by 8 bases and J by 3 bases, with 14 bases left in between. Germline V CDR1 and CDR2: MDHEN, SYDVKM. For the CDR3, the DNA is TGTGCCAGCGAGGGACTCCAGAGCTACGAGCAGTACTTC. Encoded protein: CASEGLQSYEQYF.

V gene TRBV25-1 combines with J gene TRBJ2-7, with 9 nucleotides matching TRBD2. Trimming removed 3 bases from V and 2 bases from J; junction bases left unmatched: 5. The CDR3 has 15 residues. Per germline, CDR1 MGHDK and CDR2 SYGVNS. CDR3 sequence (DNA): TGTGCCAGCAGTGATAGCGGGAGTTCAACCTACGAGCAGTACTTC. Translated: CASSDSGSSTYEQYF.

The V and J genes are TRBV27 and TRBJ2-7; D is possibly TRBD1 or TRBD2 (5 bases each). This CDR3 contains 13 residues. V was trimmed by 2 bases and J by 4 bases, leaving 9 bases between them. Germline CDR1 reads MNHEY; CDR2 reads SMNVEV (reference sequence). CDR3 sequence reads: CASSLRGFYEQYF. The DNA of the CDR3 is TGTGCCAGCAGTTTACGGGGCTTTTACGAGCAGTACTTC.

The chain employs TRBV10-3 and TRBJ1-1; unclear D gene. The CDR3 loop spans 12 amino acids. With 3 bases removed from V and 7 bases from J, the gap between germline ends came to 9 bases. From germline, CDR1 is ENHRY and CDR2 SYGVKD. The CDR3 DNA sequence: TGTGCCATCAGTGAACCCCCGGATGAAGCTTTCTTT. This sequence encodes CAISEPPDEAFF.

The V and J genes are TRBV5-4 and TRBJ2-7, with no clear D. V was clipped by 0 bases and J by 6 bases, with 7 bases between them. Germline V gene lookup returns CDR1 SGHNT and CDR2 YYREEE (reference sequence). This CDR3 is built from 12 residues. The DNA of the CDR3 is TGTGCCAGCAGCTTGGGGGCGGCCGAGCAGTACTTC. Translation: CASSLGAAEQYF.

The J gene is TRBJ2-7, the V gene TRBV6-5; D is perhaps TRBD2 (5 bases). The CDR3 spans 14 residues. V was shortened by 0 bases and J by 3 bases, with 9 bases between the two germline ends. Germline CDR1 is MNHEY and CDR2 is SVGAGI. CDR3: CASSYSGGGYEQYF. The CDR3 region has the DNA TGTGCCAGCAGTTACTCCGGCGGAGGCTACGAGCAGTACTTC.

The chain is built from TRBV29-1 and TRBJ2-3; either TRBD1 or TRBD2 may fit D (5 bases each). V was clipped by 6 bases and J by 3 bases, with 10 bases between them. Germline CDR1 is SQVTM and CDR2 is ANQGSEA. The CDR3 is 12 residues long. The CDR3 is CSVRGGTDTQYF. CDR3 DNA sequence: TGCAGCGTCCGTGGGGGTACAGATACGCAGTATTTT.

The rearrangement links TRBV2 to TRBJ1-5; D may be TRBD1 (5 bases). Germline V gives CDR1 SNHLY, CDR2 FYNNEI. The V gene lost 7 bases and the J gene lost 4 bases, with 14 bases spanning the gap. The CDR3 contains 14 residues. Here the CDR3 reads CASKGGAENQPQHF. The CDR3 DNA follows: TGTGCCAGCAAGGGCGGGGCTGAAAATCAGCCCCAGCATTTT. Filled out from reference TRBV2 and TRBJ1-5, the complete variable domain reads EPEVTQTPSHQVTQMGQEVILRCVPISNHLYFYWYRQILGQKVEFLVSFYNNEISEKSEIFDDQFSVERPDGSNFTLKIRSTKLEDSAMYFCASKGGAENQPQHFGDGTRLSIL.

The rearrangement joins TRBV4-1 to TRBJ2-1, with a weak D call TRBD2 (6 bases). The CDR3 has 15 amino acids. Germline CDR1 and CDR2: MGHRA and YSYEKL. V lost 1 base and J 8 bases, leaving 15 bases between the germline ends. Here the CDR3 reads CASSQGGATGDEQFF. CDR3 nucleotide sequence: TGCGCCAGCAGCCAAGGCGGCGCCACGGGGGATGAGCAGTTCTTC.

This sequence joins TRBV6-6 and TRBJ2-1; D is unresolved. Deletions cut 2 bases from V and 0 bases from J, with 8 bases between. This CDR3 spans 15 amino acids. Germline CDR1 is MNHNY and CDR2 is SVGAGI (reference sequence). Here the CDR3 reads CASSYGRSSYNEQFF. CDR3 DNA sequence: TGTGCCAGCAGTTACGGACGGAGCTCCTACAATGAGCAGTTCTTC.